The 22 T cell receptor beta chains presented below share a single source sample, sequenced in a study of beta chain features in type 1 diabetes. The sequenced template was cDNA made from the entire isolated RNA. Clones were sequenced by immunoSEQ multiplex PCR, and TCRdb holds only the in-frame ones, with some missing. In the table there are 450,000 or so clones, roughly 10% of which are singletons. The sequenced sample consisted of naive CD4+ T cells from blood. The receptors here all came from a woman younger than 30 in good health.

The chain uses TRBV13 and TRBJ2-5, with 8 bases fitting TRBD2. J gave up 5 bases and V 0 bases, and 11 bases lay outside the gene matches. CDR3 length equals 17 residues. Germline V gives CDR1 PRHDT, CDR2 FYEKMQ (reference sequence). CDR3 DNA: TGTGCCAGCAGCTTAGGGAGCGGGAGAGGGTCTCAGGAGACCCAGTACTTC. As protein: CASSLGSGRGSQETQYF.

Only a few counts were recorded for this clone. The V gene is TRBV18, the J gene TRBJ2-7; TRBD2 aligns across 8 bases. CDR1 is KGHSH and CDR2 is LQKENI in the germline V gene. The CDR3 runs to 15 residues. The V gene end was trimmed by 4 bases and the J gene end by 4 bases; junction bases not matched to a gene: 9. In DNA form, the CDR3 reads TGTGCCAGCTCACGTAGTAGCGGGACTATTTACGAGCAGTACTTC. Translating it yields CASSRSSGTIYEQYF.

This clone came up a few times. The chain joins TRBV5-1 to TRBJ2-1; D remains unclear. The CDR3 contains 17 residues. The germline gives CDR1 SGHRS, CDR2 YFSETQ. V was trimmed by 1 base and J by 2 bases, leaving 16 bases between them. The CDR3 protein is CASSLRYPRSAYNEQFF. CDR3 bases: TGCGCCAGCAGCTTGAGGTACCCCCGATCGGCCTACAATGAGCAGTTCTTC.

For this clone: A much larger clone sits a single nucleotide away, making a read error possible. Distinct nucleotide sequences in the sample also encode this CDR3. The V and J genes are TRBV7-2 and TRBJ2-5; no reliable D call. Trimming stripped 5 bases from V and 4 bases from J, with 5 bases between. The germline gives CDR1 SGHTA, CDR2 FQGNSA. This CDR3 has 11 amino acids. The CDR3 bases are TGTGCCAGCAGCCCCCTAGAGACCCAGTACTTC. The encoded protein is CASSPLETQYF.

Concerning this clone itself: Other nucleotide sequences from this sample produce the same CDR3. The chain uses TRBV18 and TRBJ1-1; D is uncertain. Trimming removed 3 bases from V and 1 base from J, with 6 bases in between. The CDR3 has 13 residues. Germline-derived CDR1 and CDR2 are KGHSH and LQKENI. CDR3 DNA: TGTGCCAGCTCACCGAACGGGAACACTGAAGCTTTCTTT. Its translation: CASSPNGNTEAFF.

This chain connects TRBV18 to TRBJ2-7; maybe TRBD2 (5 bases). CDR1 is KGHSH and CDR2 is LQKENI in the germline V gene. CDR3 length: 14 amino acids. Trimming shortened V by 1 base and J by 2 bases, and 9 bases separated the two germline ends. The CDR3 DNA follows: TGTGCCAGCTCACCACTGAAGGAGGCCTACGAGCAGTACGTC. This sequence encodes CASSPLKEAYEQYV.

This clone was seen only a few times. V usage is TRBV14 and J usage is TRBJ2-3; 8 bases line up with TRBD2. The CDR3 consists of 17 residues. Germline V lookup: CDR1 SGHDN, CDR2 FVKESK. V lost 4 bases and J lost 0; bases outside the gene matches: 9. The CDR3 sequence: CASSLGILAASTDTQYF. The DNA of the CDR3 is TGTGCCAGCAGCCTAGGCATACTAGCGGCTAGCACAGATACGCAGTATTTT.

At least ten counts were recorded for this clone. In DNA, the CDR3 is TGTGCCAGCAGCCAAGATTGGGGCACGTACAATGAGCAGTTCTTC. This encodes CASSQDWGTYNEQFF. V is TRBV14 and J is TRBJ2-1; a weak D match, TRBD1 (5 bases). The CDR3 is 15 amino acids. The V gene's germline CDR1 is SGHDN and CDR2 FVKESK. Trimming took off 0 bases at V and 4 bases at J, with 10 bases between the two ends.

This clone was seen a handful of times. This chain joins TRBV6-5 and TRBJ1-4, with D perhaps matching TRBD1 (5 bases). The CDR3 spans 16 residues. The V gene lost 2 bases and the J gene lost 5 bases, with 15 bases spanning the gap. The germline gives CDR1 MNHEY, CDR2 SVGAGI. CDR3 sequence reads: CASSYVGGAMNEKLFF. CDR3 bases: TGTGCCAGCAGTTACGTAGGCGGGGCGATGAATGAAAAACTGTTTTTT.

The genes are TRBV29-1 and TRBJ2-5; D is unclear. Trimming removed 5 bases from V and 3 bases from J, with 10 bases in between. In germline, CDR1 is SQVTM, CDR2 ANQGSEA. CDR3 length: 12 amino acids. The CDR3 reads CSVCEGKETQYF. As DNA, the CDR3 is TGCAGCGTTTGTGAAGGAAAAGAGACCCAGTACTTC.

The chain combines TRBV2 with TRBJ1-1; D perhaps matches TRBD1 (5 bases). This CDR3 has 14 residues. CDR1 SNHLY and CDR2 FYNNEI come from the germline V gene. Trimming pared 4 bases from V and 3 bases from J, leaving 12 bases between. The CDR3 DNA reads TGTGCCAGCAGTGTCTTGACAGCTGACACTGAAGCTTTCTTT. Translation gives CASSVLTADTEAFF.

CDR3 amino acids: CASSPAGSGYGYTF. For the CDR3, the DNA is TGTGCCAGCTCACCGGCGGGGAGCGGCTATGGCTACACCTTC. The chain combines TRBV18 with TRBJ1-2; D unclear. V lost 3 bases and J lost 4, with 12 bases in between. The germline CDR1 and CDR2 sequences are KGHSH and LQKENI. The CDR3 length is 14 residues.

The CDR3 spells CASSVGATNEKLFF. The CDR3 nucleotides are TGTGCCAGCAGCGTTGGAGCCACCAATGAAAAACTGTTTTTT. The gene calls are TRBV9 and TRBJ1-4; D gene ambiguous. Deletions cut 2 bases from V and 5 bases from J, with 10 bases between. Germline assignment: CDR1 SGDLS and CDR2 YYNGEE. The CDR3 extends over 14 amino acids.

CDR3 loop: CASSVGSLNQPQHF. The CDR3 DNA reads as TGTGCCAGCAGCGTTGGCAGTCTCAATCAGCCCCAGCATTTT. The chain links TRBV9 to TRBJ1-5; D is undetermined. V was trimmed by 2 bases and J by 3 bases, leaving 9 bases between them. In germline, CDR1 is SGDLS, CDR2 YYNGEE. This CDR3 region has 14 residues.

This clone has just a few counts. This chain uses TRBV9 with TRBJ2-2, with D perhaps matching TRBD1 (5 bases). This CDR3 is built from 13 residues. Germline CDR1 is SGDLS and CDR2 is YYNGEE. The ends were cut back, 7 bases at V and 4 bases at J, with 11 bases in the middle. CDR3 amino acids: CASQQDRTGELFF. In nucleotides, the CDR3 is TGTGCCAGCCAACAGGACCGCACCGGGGAGCTGTTTTTT.

The V gene is TRBV18, the J gene TRBJ2-5, with a tentative D call TRBD1 (5 bases). The ends were cut back, 6 bases at V and 2 bases at J, with 13 bases in the middle. CDR1 KGHSH and CDR2 LQKENI come from the germline V gene. The CDR3 consists of 14 residues. CDR3 region: CASSVGAVQETQYF. The CDR3 DNA sequence: TGTGCCAGCTCGGTTGGGGCAGTTCAAGAGACCCAGTACTTC.

The chain couples TRBV6-6 to TRBJ1-5; perhaps TRBD1 as D (6 bases). CDR1 is MNHNY, CDR2 SVGAGI, per germline (reference sequence). The CDR3 has 13 residues. Trimming stripped 7 bases from V and 4 bases from J, with 11 bases between. CDR3 coding DNA: TGTGCCAGCACCAAAGGGGGGAATCAGCCCCAGCATTTT. Translating it yields CASTKGGNQPQHF.

This clone was counted between two and nine times. The rearrangement links TRBV9 to TRBJ2-7; D gene unclear. This CDR3 is built from 14 residues. The germline gives CDR1 SGDLS, CDR2 YYNGEE. With 4 bases removed from V and 2 bases from J, the gap between germline ends came to 13 bases. CDR3 in DNA: TGTGCCAGCAGCCCCGGACCGATCCCCTACGAGCAGTACGTC. Encoded protein: CASSPGPIPYEQYV.

This clone was found a few times. The chain couples TRBV9 to TRBJ2-1; TRBD2 matches 8 bases. Germline CDR1 is SGDLS and CDR2 is YYNGEE. J was trimmed by 5 bases and V by 2 bases; bases with no gene match: 6. The CDR3 has 15 amino acids. The CDR3 DNA reads TGTGCCAGCAGCGTTACCAGCGGGAGCCACAATGAGCAGTTCTTC. Residues: CASSVTSGSHNEQFF. Looking up the rest from reference TRBV9 and TRBJ2-1 gives the full variable domain: DSGVTQTPKHLITATGQRVTLRCSPRSGDLSVYWYQQSLDQGLQFLIQYYNGEERAKGNILERFSAQQFPDLHSELNLSSLELGDSALYFCASSVTSGSHNEQFFGPGTRLTVL.

In this sample, this clone turned up a few times. The chain is built from TRBV5-4 and TRBJ2-3; D is possibly TRBD2 (6 bases). This CDR3 is 12 amino acids long. V was trimmed by 7 bases and J by 2 bases, leaving 8 bases between them. Germline lookup yields CDR1 SGHNT and CDR2 YYREEE (reference sequence). CDR3 residues: CASGGTTDTQYF. Written as DNA, the CDR3 is TGTGCCAGCGGGGGGACCACAGATACGCAGTATTTT.

This clone was picked up a small number of times. The chain employs TRBV29-1 and TRBJ1-6, with 7 positions matching TRBD1. CDR1 SQVTM and CDR2 ANQGSEA come from the germline V gene. The length of the CDR3 is 14 residues. V shed 2 bases, J shed 8 bases, and the junction held 6 bases outside the gene matches. The CDR3 region has the DNA TGCAGCGTTGAATCCCCCGGGACAGATTCACCCCTCCACTTT. Encoded protein: CSVESPGTDSPLHF.

This clone was recorded many times. The genes are TRBV4-1 and TRBJ1-2, with 8 bases identical to TRBD1. Germline V lookup: CDR1 MGHRA, CDR2 YSYEKL. CDR3 size: 14 residues. Unmatched junction bases numbered 5, after V lost 0 bases and J lost 8 bases. The CDR3 sequence: CASSQDRTGSGYTF. In DNA, the CDR3 is TGCGCCAGCAGCCAAGATAGGACAGGGTCAGGCTACACCTTC.